One sample yielded the 14 T cell receptor beta chains listed below, sequenced in a study of T cell clonotyping in hematopoietic cell transplantation. Described time point: recipient sample about 28 days before transplant, after cytoreduction. The data were produced by immunoSEQ multiplex PCR, yet TCRdb's version contains in-frame clones alone and is incomplete. The table includes tens of thousands of clones, roughly 82% detected once. The sample here was peripheral blood mononuclear cells, taken before stem cell transplant. These TCRs come from a woman aged 55 to 70 with acute myeloid leukemia. Some clones in this sample may be carry-over from other donors' samples.

The J gene is TRBJ2-3, the V gene TRBV6-5; 9 nucleotides align to TRBD2. CDR3 size: 14 residues. The V gene end was trimmed by 6 bases and the J gene end by 8 bases; junction bases not matched to a gene: 9. Germline V gene sequence: CDR1 MNHEY, CDR2 SVGAGI. The CDR3 coding sequence is TGTGCCAGCAGGGAGGGACTAGCTAACCCTACGCAGTATTTT. This encodes CASREGLANPTQYF.

V is TRBV19 and J is TRBJ2-3, with 12 bases matching TRBD2. Germline V CDR1 and CDR2: LNHDA, SQIVND (reference sequence). The V gene end was trimmed by 8 bases and the J gene end by 4 bases; junction bases not matched to a gene: 7. The CDR3 length is 15 residues. CDR3 region: CASEARLAGADTQYF. In DNA, the CDR3 is TGTGCCAGTGAAGCCAGACTAGCGGGAGCAGATACGCAGTATTTT.

Comment on this clone: Other DNA sequences of this sample code for an identical CDR3. This chain links TRBV5-4 with TRBJ2-5, with D possibly TRBD1 on 6 matching bases. The CDR3 has 13 residues. Trimming stripped 4 bases from V and 2 bases from J, with 9 bases between. Germline V gene sequence: CDR1 SGHNT, CDR2 YYREEE (reference sequence). The CDR3 region has the DNA TGTGCCAGCAGCAGCACAGGGCAAGAGACCCAGTACTTC. Translated: CASSSTGQETQYF.

V is TRBV19 and J is TRBJ2-5; TRBD2 is a possible D gene (7 bases). The CDR3 consists of 13 residues. The germline CDR1 and CDR2 sequences are LNHDA and SQIVND (reference sequence). Trimming cost V 8 bases and J 1 base, with 11 bases left between them. CDR3 nucleotide sequence: TGTGCCAGTCAAGGGGGGGTCCAAGAGACCCAGTACTTC. It is translated as CASQGGVQETQYF. Supplemented by reference TRBV19 and TRBJ2-5, the full variable domain reads DGGITQSPKYLFRKEGQNVTLSCEQNLNHDAMYWYRQDPGQGLRLIYYSQIVNDFQKGDIAEGYSVSREKKESFPLTVTSAQKNPTAFYLCASQGGVQETQYFGPGTRLLVL.

This clone is a singleton in its sample. The V call is TRBV28, the J call TRBJ1-2; the D gene is possibly TRBD1 (5 bases). Germline V CDR1 and CDR2: MDHEN, SYDVKM. Trimming shortened V by 6 bases and J by 2 bases, and 16 bases separated the two germline ends. CDR3 length: 15 residues. The CDR3 is CASRDADGTNYGYTF. In nucleotides, the CDR3 is TGTGCCAGCAGGGACGCCGACGGGACCAACTATGGCTACACCTTC.

This chain joins TRBV7-8 and TRBJ1-5, with 7 bases lining up with TRBD1. The germline V gene has CDR1 SGHVS and CDR2 FQNEAQ. The CDR3 covers 16 residues. V lost 7 bases to trimming and J lost 0 bases; unmatched junction nucleotides: 9. The CDR3 sequence: CASKLGGKNSNQPQHF. The CDR3 DNA reads TGTGCCAGCAAACTAGGGGGCAAGAATAGCAATCAGCCCCAGCATTTT.

This clone was seen more than once but under ten times. The rearrangement links TRBV10-3 to TRBJ2-3; TRBD2 agrees at 7 bases. The germline V gene encodes CDR1 ENHRY and CDR2 SYGVKD. V lost 0 bases to trimming and J lost 5 bases; unmatched junction nucleotides: 8. The length of the CDR3 is 16 residues. The CDR3 DNA sequence: TGTGCCATCAGTGAGTCCAGGCTAGCGGAGGTAGATACGCAGTATTTT. This sequence encodes CAISESRLAEVDTQYF.

The V gene is TRBV15, the J gene TRBJ2-1; 10 positions agree with TRBD1. CDR1 LNHNV and CDR2 YYDKDF come from the germline V gene (reference sequence). V lost 4 bases and J lost 3; bases outside the gene matches: 6. The length of the CDR3 is 16 residues. The CDR3 DNA sequence: TGTGCCACCAGCAAGGGACAGGGGACCAACTACAATGAGCAGTTCTTC. Translated: CATSKGQGTNYNEQFF. The entire variable domain, with the rest obtained from reference TRBV15 and TRBJ2-1, is as follows: DAMVIQNPRYQVTQFGKPVTLSCSQTLNHNVMYWYQQKSSQAPKLLFHYYDKDFNNEADTPDNFQSRRPNTSFCFLDIRSPGLGDTAMYLCATSKGQGTNYNEQFFGPGTRLTVL.

This chain links TRBV27 with TRBJ1-4; D unclear. The CDR3 consists of 15 residues. The germline V and J ends were trimmed by 4 bases and 8 bases, with 17 bases remaining between them. Per germline, CDR1 MNHEY and CDR2 SMNVEV (reference sequence). CDR3 loop: CASSSRGPFWEKLFF. The CDR3 DNA sequence: TGTGCCAGCAGTTCCCGCGGACCGTTTTGGGAAAAACTGTTTTTT.

The chain recombines TRBV6-5 with TRBJ2-3, with 7 bases matching TRBD2. The CDR3 is made up of 16 amino acids. The J segment lost 0 bases and the V segment lost 2 bases, leaving 5 bases of the junction unmatched. Germline lookup yields CDR1 MNHEY and CDR2 SVGAGI. The CDR3 nucleotides read TGTGCCAGCAGTTACGCGGGGGTACTCAGCACAGATACGCAGTATTTT. This gives the protein CASSYAGVLSTDTQYF.

The chain's CDR3 is CASSLNYGANTGELFF. DNA for the CDR3: TGTGCCAGCAGCTTAAATTACGGGGCGAACACCGGGGAGCTGTTTTTT. The V and J genes are TRBV7-3 and TRBJ2-2; weak D call: TRBD2 (5 bases). Germline V CDR1 and CDR2: SGHTA, FQGTGA. The CDR3 has 16 residues. The V and J ends lost 1 base and 0 bases respectively, with 9 bases between them.

The rearrangement uses TRBV6-5 and TRBJ2-5; perhaps TRBD1 as D (5 bases). Between the trimmed V and J ends, which lost 4 bases and 1 base, there was a span of 13 bases. CDR1 is MNHEY and CDR2 is SVGAGI in the germline V gene. The CDR3 is 15 amino acids. DNA of the CDR3: TGTGCCAGCAGTTCCCCGACAGCAATCCAAGAGACCCAGTACTTC. It is translated as CASSSPTAIQETQYF.

The chain links TRBV28 to TRBJ1-5; D is unresolved. The CDR3 covers 13 residues. Trimming left V 2 bases short and J 2 bases short, with 4 bases between. CDR1 is MDHEN and CDR2 is SYDVKM in the germline V gene. The CDR3: CASSLDGNQPQHF. In DNA, the CDR3 is TGTGCCAGCAGTTTAGACGGCAATCAGCCCCAGCATTTT.

This chain joins TRBV19 and TRBJ2-1, with 9 bases identical to TRBD2. The junction had 13 bases not matched to a gene; V was cut back by 11 bases and J by 2 bases. This CDR3 has 16 residues. Per the germline V gene, CDR1 is LNHDA and CDR2 is SQIVND (reference sequence). This CDR3 is CASDPLGGRAYNEQFF. In DNA, the CDR3 is TGTGCCTCCGACCCTTTGGGCGGGAGGGCCTACAATGAGCAGTTCTTC.